The clone carrying this T cell receptor beta chain was seen once. What it binds is unknown. The source of the sample is a study of T cell repertoires in cytomegalovirus infection. Study-level results: Predominance within the ex vivo response was attributable to HLA-C-restricted CMV-specific TCR beta clonotypes.

The V gene lost 3 bases and the J gene lost 3 bases, with 21 bases spanning the gap. The CDR3 is made up of 18 amino acids. Germline CDR1 is LNHDA and CDR2 is SQIVND (reference sequence). Using its own MiXCR run on the reads, TCRdb lists one record per CDR3 protein. This repertoire shows more than 400,000 distinct CDR3 sequences, roughly 29% found once; its top ten account for less than 15%. The chain links TRBV19 to TRBJ2-1; no reliable D call. The specimen was PBMCs. The sequence derives from a human donor in good health (CMV status not recorded). Some clones in this sample may be carry-over from other donors' samples. For the CDR3, the DNA is TGTGCCAGTAGTATTGGCAGGACCTCCTACACGGACTACAATGAGCAGTTCTTC. It encodes CASSIGRTSYTDYNEQFF. Based on the CDR3 plus reference TRBV19 and TRBJ2-1, the full variable domain is DGGITQSPKYLFRKEGQNVTLSCEQNLNHDAMYWYRQDPGQGLRLIYYSQIVNDFQKGDIAEGYSVSREKKESFPLTVTSAQKNPTAFYLCASSIGRTSYTDYNEQFFGPGTRLTVL.